This TCR beta chain was recovered during a study of sequential checkpoint blockade in melanoma (dated by TCRdb to the late 2010s). Regarding the study in general: Patients were assigned by 1:1 randomization to either first-line nivolumab followed by ipilimumab (arm A) or ipilimumab followed by nivolumab (arm B). Maintenance nivolumab came after each of the two trial sequences.

In regard to this clone: Its antigen is currently not known. No base quality values were provided; no much bigger clone lies one nucleotide off.

The CDR3 measures 15 amino acids from cysteine to phenylalanine. The read is trimmed to its CDR3 DNA, 45 bases read in frame from base 1. The germline V gene supplies CDR1 SNHLY and CDR2 FYNNEI. After removal of 0 bases from V and 3 bases from J, the junction retains 2 bases not matched to a gene. The label giving this sample's treatment or condition can be read as: randomized to nivolumab then ipilimumab (arm A) or the reverse (arm B). Prior DNA-damaging chemotherapy had not been received by any trial patient. On a FACS Aria II flow cytometer, live CD3+CD8+ cells that were negative for CD19 and CD56 were sorted from thawed PBMCs. Samples came from patients with melanoma in CheckMate 064, a randomized, open-label phase II trial of sequential checkpoint blockade. Peripheral blood mononuclear cells were collected by leukapheresis, purified with Ficoll-Paque, and frozen in human serum with around 9.8% DMSO. Purity of sorted blood CD3+CD8+ cells was verified at >95% immediately after sorting, followed by DNA extraction.

The immunoSEQ Assay was used to immunosequence TCRbeta CDR3 regions from genomic DNA. Before high-throughput sequencing, the genomic DNA was amplified using bias-controlled multiplex PCR. The original methods were these. To quantify the absolute abundance of each unique TCRbeta CDR3 region, the sequences were collapsed and filtered. Clonality, defined as 1 minus Pielou's evenness, was calculated using only productive rearrangements. A previously published method was used to identify clones with significantly greater frequencies in on-treatment samples than in baseline samples. As stored in TCRdb, this immuneACCESS dataset retains in-frame rearrangements with V and J assigned. A fraction of the clones does not appear; measured against another copy, unresolved V genes explain less than half of the discrepancy, and the remainder lacks a known reason. The V and J calls and clone size are taken from that table; D and trimming were inferred from the DNA. In all, the sample holds 15,000 to 20,000 clones, and approximately 72% of those were seen once. 21% of the sample is held by the ten biggest clonotypes.

The research as a whole found: Larger, independent patient cohorts are needed to validate the response-prediction model that combines TCR metrics and mutation burden.

This receptor was identified in a human donor with melanoma. The material was CD8+ T cells sorted from blood (inferred from file names), obtained from a patient given nivolumab and ipilimumab in sequence. The chain was built from TRBV2 and TRBJ1-2; TRBD1 lines up with 9 middle nucleotides. Here the CDR3 is given as CASSEAQGAYYGYTF. In nucleotides, the sequence is TGTGCCAGCAGTGAAGCACAGGGGGCCTACTATGGCTACACCTTC.